This paragraph reports one T cell receptor beta chain. As yet, its antigen is unknown. TCRdb keeps only in-frame clones here, not all; method: immunoSEQ multiplex PCR. Among under 75,000 clones, roughly 90% were seen once, and the ten largest hold less than 5%. This CDR3 is 11 amino acids long. Germline assignment: CDR1 LNHDA and CDR2 SQIVND (reference sequence). V lost 7 bases to trimming and J lost 7 bases, with 7 bases between them. The record originates from a study of graft-versus-host responses after intestinal transplantation. This chain connects TRBV19 to TRBJ2-2, with unresolved D. Specimen: unstimulated CD8+ T cells sorted from spleen or lymph node cells, collected before transplant. This sequence originates from a human donor who was the organ donor for an intestinal transplant. DNA of the CDR3: TGTGCCAGTACCCGACACGGGGAGCTGTTTTTT. The encoded protein is CASTRHGELFF.